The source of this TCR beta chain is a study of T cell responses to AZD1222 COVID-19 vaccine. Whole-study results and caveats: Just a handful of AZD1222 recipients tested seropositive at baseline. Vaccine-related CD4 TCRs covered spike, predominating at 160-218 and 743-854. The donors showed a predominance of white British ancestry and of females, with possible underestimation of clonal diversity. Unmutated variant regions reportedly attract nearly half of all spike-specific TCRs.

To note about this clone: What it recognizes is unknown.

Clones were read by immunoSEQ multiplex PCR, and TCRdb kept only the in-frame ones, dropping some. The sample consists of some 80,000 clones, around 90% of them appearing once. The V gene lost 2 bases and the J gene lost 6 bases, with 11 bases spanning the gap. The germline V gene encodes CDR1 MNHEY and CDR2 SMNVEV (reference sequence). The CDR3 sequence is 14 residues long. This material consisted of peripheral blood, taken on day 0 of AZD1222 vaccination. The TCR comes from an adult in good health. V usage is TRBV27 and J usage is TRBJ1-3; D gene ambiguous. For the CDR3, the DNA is TGTGCCAGCAGTTTAAGGGAGCATTCAAACACCATATATTTT. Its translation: CASSLREHSNTIYF.